This TCR beta chain was sequenced for a study of blood T cell repertoires in COVID-19. Background on the study: Acute and convalescent COVID-19 specimens originated in the United States, Italy and Spain. The analysed material was cDNA or gDNA that came from T cells, B-cell-depleted T cells, or PBMCs.

V was clipped by 6 bases and J by 6 bases; unmatched bases: 8. Germline V gene sequence: CDR1 LNHDA, CDR2 SQIVND (reference sequence). This CDR3 has 14 amino acids. Per the original data handling: How many nucleated cells were present was estimated from reference gene primer amplification. Using immunoSEQ multiplex PCR, the repertoire was profiled, and TCRdb retains in-frame clones only, with some absent. That table furnishes V, J and clone size, whereas the DNA furnished D and trimming. The profile shows 85,000 to 100,000 clones, about four fifths of them singletons. This TCR came from an elderly woman with active or convalescent COVID-19. This chain connects TRBV19 to TRBJ1-5; 7 positions agree with TRBD1. Sequencing input: peripheral blood. CDR3 in amino acids: CASSLGQASQPQHF. In nucleotides, the CDR3 is TGTGCCAGTAGCCTCGGACAGGCGAGTCAGCCCCAGCATTTT.